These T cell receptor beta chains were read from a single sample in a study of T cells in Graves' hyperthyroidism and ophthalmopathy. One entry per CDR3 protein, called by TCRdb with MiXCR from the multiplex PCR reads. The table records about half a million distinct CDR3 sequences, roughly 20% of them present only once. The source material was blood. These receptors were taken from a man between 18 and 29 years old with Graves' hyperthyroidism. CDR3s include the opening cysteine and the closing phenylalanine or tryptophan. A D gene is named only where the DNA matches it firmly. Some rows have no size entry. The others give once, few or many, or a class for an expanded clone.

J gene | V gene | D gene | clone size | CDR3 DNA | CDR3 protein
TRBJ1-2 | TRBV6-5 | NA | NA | TGTGCCAGCAGTTACCTATCGGGGGCCGATGGCTACACCTTC | CASSYLSGADGYTF
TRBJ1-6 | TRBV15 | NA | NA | TGTGCCACCAGCAGTGGGGGGCTCAATTCACCCCTCCACTTT | CATSSGGLNSPLHF
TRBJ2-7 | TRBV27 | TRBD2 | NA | TGTGCCAGCAGGGCCCGGACTAGCGGGGGACCCTACGAGCAGTACTTC | CASRARTSGGPYEQYF
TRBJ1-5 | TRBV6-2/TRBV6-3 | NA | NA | TGTGCCAGCAGTTATAAGGCAGCGTCCCCTGTCAATCAGCCCCAGCATTTT | CASSYKAASPVNQPQHF
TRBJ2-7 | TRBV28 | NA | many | TGTGCCAGCAGTTTATTAAGGGTCGAGCAGTACTTC | CASSLLRVEQYF
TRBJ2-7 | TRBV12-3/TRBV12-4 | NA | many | TGTGCCAGCAGTTCGGGCGCGAACGAGCAGTACTTC | CASSSGANEQYF
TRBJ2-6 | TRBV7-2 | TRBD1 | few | TGTGCCAGCAGCTTAAGCCAACAGGGGACTGGGGCCAACGTCCTGACTTTC | CASSLSQQGTGANVLTF
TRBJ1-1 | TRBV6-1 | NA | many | TGTGCCAGCAGTAAAGAAGGATGGGAAGCTTTCTTT | CASSKEGWEAFF
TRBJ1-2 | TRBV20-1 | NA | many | TGCAGTGCTAGAGATTACACCGCGGCCGGCTACACCTTC | CSARDYTAAGYTF
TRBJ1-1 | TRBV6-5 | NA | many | TGTGCCAGCAGTTACTCTTACAACACTGAAGCTTTCTTT | CASSYSYNTEAFF
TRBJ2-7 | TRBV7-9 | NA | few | TGTGCCAGCAGCTTAGGCGACTTCTACGAGCAGTACTTC | CASSLGDFYEQYF
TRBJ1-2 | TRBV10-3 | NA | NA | TGTGCCATCAGTGAGTCTGCAGGACGGACTAACTATGGCTACACCTTC | CAISESAGRTNYGYTF
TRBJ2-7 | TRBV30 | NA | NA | TGTGCCTGGAGGGACAGAAAATACGAGCAGTACTTC | CAWRDRKYEQYF
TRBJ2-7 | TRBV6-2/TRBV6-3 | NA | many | TGTGCCGCCATACCTCCCGCAGCCTACGAGCAGTACTTC | CAAIPPAAYEQYF
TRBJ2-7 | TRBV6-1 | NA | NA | TGTGCCAGCTCCCTCGGGCCCCCGAGCTACGAGCAGTACTTC | CASSLGPPSYEQYF
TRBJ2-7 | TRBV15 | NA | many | TGTGCCACCAGCAGTAGTCAAGCGCGTTCCTACGAGCAGTACTTT | CATSSSQARSYEQYF
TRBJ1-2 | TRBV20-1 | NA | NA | TGCAGTGCTAGAAGTCCAGGGATCGACTATGGCTACACCTTC | CSARSPGIDYGYTF
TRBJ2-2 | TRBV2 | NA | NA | TGTGCCAGCAGTGAAGCGTTAAGGAACACCGGGGAGCTGTTTTTT | CASSEALRNTGELFF
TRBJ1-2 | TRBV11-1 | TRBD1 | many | TGTGCCAGCAGCTTACTTGGACAGGGATTCCTCTATGGCTACACCTTC | CASSLLGQGFLYGYTF
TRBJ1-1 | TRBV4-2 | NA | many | TGTGCCAGCAGCCAAGAACAAGGGGACTACACTGAAGCTTTCTTT | CASSQEQGDYTEAFF